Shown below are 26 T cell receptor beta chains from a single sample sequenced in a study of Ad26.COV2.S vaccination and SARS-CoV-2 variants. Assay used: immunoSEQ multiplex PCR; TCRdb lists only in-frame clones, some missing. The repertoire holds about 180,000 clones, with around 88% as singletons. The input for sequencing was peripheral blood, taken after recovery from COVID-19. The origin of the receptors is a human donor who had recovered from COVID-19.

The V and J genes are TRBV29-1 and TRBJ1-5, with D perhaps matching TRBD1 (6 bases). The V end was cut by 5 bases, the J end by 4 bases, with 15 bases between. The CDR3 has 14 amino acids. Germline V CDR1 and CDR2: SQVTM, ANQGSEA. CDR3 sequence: CSVSQGIGNQPQHF. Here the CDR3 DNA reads TGCAGCGTTTCACAGGGTATCGGGAATCAGCCCCAGCATTTT.

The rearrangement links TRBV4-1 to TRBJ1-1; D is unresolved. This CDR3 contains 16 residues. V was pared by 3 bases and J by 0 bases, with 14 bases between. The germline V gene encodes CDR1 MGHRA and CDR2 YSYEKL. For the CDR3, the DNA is TGCGCCAGCAGCCACCCGCCGGGGTGGGTGAACACTGAAGCTTTCTTT. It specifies CASSHPPGWVNTEAFF.

The CDR3 nucleotides read TGTGCCAGCAAGGTCGGCGGGCGTGCTGAGACCCAGTACTTC. Translating it yields CASKVGGRAETQYF. The chain is built from TRBV28 and TRBJ2-5; the D gene is possibly TRBD2 (5 bases). The CDR3 has 14 residues. The ends were cut back, 7 bases at V and 5 bases at J, with 17 bases in the middle. The germline V gene encodes CDR1 MDHEN and CDR2 SYDVKM.

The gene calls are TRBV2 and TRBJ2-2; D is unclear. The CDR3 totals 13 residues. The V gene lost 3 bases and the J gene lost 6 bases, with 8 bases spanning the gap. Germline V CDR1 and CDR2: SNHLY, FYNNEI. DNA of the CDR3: TGTGCCAGCAGTGACTCGGCTCCCGGGGAGCTGTTTTTT. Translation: CASSDSAPGELFF.

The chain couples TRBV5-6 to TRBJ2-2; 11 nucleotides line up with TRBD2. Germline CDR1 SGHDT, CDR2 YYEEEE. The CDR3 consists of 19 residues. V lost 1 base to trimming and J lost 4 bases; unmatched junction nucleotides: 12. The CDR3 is CASSLPVVSGGALTGELFF. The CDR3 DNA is TGTGCCAGCAGCTTGCCGGTTGTTAGCGGGGGGGCCCTCACCGGGGAGCTGTTTTTT.

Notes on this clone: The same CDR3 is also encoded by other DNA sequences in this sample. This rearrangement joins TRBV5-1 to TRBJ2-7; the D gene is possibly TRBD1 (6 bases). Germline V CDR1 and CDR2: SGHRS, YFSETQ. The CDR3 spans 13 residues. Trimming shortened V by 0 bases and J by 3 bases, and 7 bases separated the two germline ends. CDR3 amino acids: CASSLGGGYEQYF. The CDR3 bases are TGCGCCAGCAGCTTGGGAGGGGGCTACGAGCAGTACTTC.

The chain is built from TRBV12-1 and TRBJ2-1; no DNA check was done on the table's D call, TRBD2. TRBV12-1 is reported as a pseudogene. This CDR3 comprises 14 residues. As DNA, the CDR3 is TGTGCCAGCAGCTTTTCTAGCGGGGGGCCTCTCTTTTTCTTC. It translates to CASSFSSGGPLFFF.

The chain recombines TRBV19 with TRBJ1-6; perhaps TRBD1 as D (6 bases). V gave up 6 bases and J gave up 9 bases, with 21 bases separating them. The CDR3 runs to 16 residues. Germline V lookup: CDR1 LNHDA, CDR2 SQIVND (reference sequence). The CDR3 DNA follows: TGTGCCAGTAGGCCAACAGGGTCGAGTCTTCGTTCACCCCTCCACTTT. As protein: CASRPTGSSLRSPLHF.

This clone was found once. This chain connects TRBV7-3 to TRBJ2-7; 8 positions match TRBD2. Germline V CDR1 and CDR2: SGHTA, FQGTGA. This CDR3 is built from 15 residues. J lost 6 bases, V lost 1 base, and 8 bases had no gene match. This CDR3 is CASSLKAGGASEQYF. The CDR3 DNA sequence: TGTGCCAGCAGCTTAAAGGCCGGGGGGGCCTCCGAGCAGTACTTC. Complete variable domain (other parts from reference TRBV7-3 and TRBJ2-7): GAGVSQTPSNKVTEKGKYVELRCDPISGHTALYWYRQSLGQGPEFLIYFQGTGAADDSGLPNDRFFAVRPEGSVSTLKIQRTERGDSAVYLCASSLKAGGASEQYFGPGTRLTVT.

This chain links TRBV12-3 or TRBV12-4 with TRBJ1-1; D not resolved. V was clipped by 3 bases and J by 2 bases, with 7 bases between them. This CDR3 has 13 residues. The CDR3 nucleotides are TGTGCCAGCAGTTTGATGGAAAACACTGAAGCTTTCTTT. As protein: CASSLMENTEAFF.

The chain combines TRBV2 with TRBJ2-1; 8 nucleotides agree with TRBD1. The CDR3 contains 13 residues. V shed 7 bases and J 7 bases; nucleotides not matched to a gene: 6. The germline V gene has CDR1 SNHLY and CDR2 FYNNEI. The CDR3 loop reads CASNQGAGNEQFF. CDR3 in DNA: TGTGCCAGCAACCAGGGGGCAGGGAATGAGCAGTTCTTC.

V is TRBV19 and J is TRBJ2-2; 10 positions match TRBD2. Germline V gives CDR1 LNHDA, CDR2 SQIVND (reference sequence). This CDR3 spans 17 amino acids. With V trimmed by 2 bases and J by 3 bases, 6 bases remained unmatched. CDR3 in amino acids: CASSIPTSGTYTGELFF. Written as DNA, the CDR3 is TGTGCCAGTAGTATACCCACTAGCGGGACCTACACCGGGGAGCTGTTTTTT.

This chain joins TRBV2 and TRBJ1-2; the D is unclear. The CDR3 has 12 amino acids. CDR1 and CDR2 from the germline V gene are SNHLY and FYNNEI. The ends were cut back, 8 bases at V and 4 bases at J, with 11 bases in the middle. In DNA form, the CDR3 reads TGTGCCAGCTTACGGGAGGGCTATGGCTACACCTTC. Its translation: CASLREGYGYTF.

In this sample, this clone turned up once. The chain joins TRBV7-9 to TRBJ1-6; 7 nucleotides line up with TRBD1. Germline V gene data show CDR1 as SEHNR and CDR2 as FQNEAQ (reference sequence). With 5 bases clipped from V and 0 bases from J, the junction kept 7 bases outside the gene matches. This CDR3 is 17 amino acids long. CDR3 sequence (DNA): TGTGCCAGCAGCCCAATGGGACAGAGCTCCTATAATTCACCCCTCCACTTT. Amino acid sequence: CASSPMGQSSYNSPLHF.

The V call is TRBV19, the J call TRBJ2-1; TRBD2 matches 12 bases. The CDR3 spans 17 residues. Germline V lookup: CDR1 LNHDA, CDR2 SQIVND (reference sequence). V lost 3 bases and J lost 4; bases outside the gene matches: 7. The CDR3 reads CASSMPSGRVEYNEQFF. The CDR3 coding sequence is TGTGCCAGTAGTATGCCTAGCGGGAGGGTGGAGTACAATGAGCAGTTCTTC.

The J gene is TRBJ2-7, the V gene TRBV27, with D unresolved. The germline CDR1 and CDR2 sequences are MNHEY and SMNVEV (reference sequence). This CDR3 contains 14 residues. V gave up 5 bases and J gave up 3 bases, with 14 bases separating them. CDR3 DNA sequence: TGTGCCAGCAGTCCAGTTCCGGCAAACTACGAGCAGTACTTC. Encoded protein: CASSPVPANYEQYF.

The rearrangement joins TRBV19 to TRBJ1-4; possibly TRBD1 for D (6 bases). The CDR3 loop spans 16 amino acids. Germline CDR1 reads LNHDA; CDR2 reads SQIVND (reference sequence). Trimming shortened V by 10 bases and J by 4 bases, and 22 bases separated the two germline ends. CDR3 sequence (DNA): TGTGCCACCCGAAACGGATGGCCAGGGGTTAATGAAAAACTGTTTTTT. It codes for CATRNGWPGVNEKLFF.

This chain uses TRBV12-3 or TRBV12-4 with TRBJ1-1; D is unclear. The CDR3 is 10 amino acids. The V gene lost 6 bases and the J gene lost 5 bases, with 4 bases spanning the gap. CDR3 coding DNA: TGTGCCAGCAGGGGGACTGAAGCTTTCTTT. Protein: CASRGTEAFF.

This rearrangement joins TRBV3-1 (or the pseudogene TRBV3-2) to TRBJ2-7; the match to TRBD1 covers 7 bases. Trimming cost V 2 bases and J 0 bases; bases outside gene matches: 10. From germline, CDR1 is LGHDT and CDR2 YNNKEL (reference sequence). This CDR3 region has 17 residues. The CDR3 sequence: CASSQFPGQSSSYEQYF. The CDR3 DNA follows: TGTGCCAGCAGCCAATTTCCGGGACAGTCTAGCTCCTACGAGCAGTACTTC.

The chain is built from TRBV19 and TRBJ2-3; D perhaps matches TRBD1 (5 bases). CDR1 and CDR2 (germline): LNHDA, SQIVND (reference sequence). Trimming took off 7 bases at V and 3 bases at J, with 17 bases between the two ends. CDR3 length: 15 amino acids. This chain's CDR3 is CASTDTPGKTDTQYF. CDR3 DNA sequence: TGTGCCAGTACCGACACGCCAGGGAAAACAGATACGCAGTATTTT.

The CDR3 nucleotides are TGCGCCAGCAGAAATCTAGCGGGAGTAGGGGAGCAGTACTTC. It is translated as CASRNLAGVGEQYF. The chain recombines TRBV10-2 with TRBJ2-7, with TRBD2 matching over 10 bases. Germline CDR1 is WSHSY and CDR2 is SAAADI. The junction had 9 bases not matched to a gene; V was cut back by 6 bases and J by 7 bases. This CDR3 is 14 amino acids long.

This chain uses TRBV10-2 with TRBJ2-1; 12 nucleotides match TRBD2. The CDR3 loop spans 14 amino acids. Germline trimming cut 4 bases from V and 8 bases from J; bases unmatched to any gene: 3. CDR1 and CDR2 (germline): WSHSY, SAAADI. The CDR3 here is CASSAGLAGHEQFF. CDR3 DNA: TGCGCCAGCAGTGCAGGACTAGCGGGACATGAGCAGTTCTTC.

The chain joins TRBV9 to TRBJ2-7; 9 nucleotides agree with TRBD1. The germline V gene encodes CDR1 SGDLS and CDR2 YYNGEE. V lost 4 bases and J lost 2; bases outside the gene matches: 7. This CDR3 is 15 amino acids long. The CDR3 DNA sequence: TGTGCCAGCAGCCCCGGGGGACAGGGTACCTACGAGCAGTACTTC. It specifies CASSPGGQGTYEQYF.

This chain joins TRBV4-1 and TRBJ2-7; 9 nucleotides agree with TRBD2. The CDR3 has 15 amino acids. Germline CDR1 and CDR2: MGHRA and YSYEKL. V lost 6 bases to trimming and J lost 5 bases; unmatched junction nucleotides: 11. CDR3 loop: CASRTTPSGNNEQYF. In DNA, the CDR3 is TGCGCCAGCAGAACAACCCCTAGCGGGAACAACGAGCAGTACTTC.

The CDR3 here is CSGEGAFF. The CDR3 nucleotides are TGCAGTGGGGAGGGAGCTTTCTTT. The genes are TRBV20-1 and TRBJ1-1; D gene ambiguous. The germline CDR1 and CDR2 sequences are DFQATT and SNEGSKA (reference sequence). The CDR3 extends over 8 amino acids. V gave up 7 bases and J gave up 10 bases, with 7 bases separating them.

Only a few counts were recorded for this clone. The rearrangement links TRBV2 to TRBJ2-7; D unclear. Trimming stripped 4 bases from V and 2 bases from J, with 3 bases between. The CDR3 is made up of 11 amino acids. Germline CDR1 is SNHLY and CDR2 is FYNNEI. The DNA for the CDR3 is TGTGCCAGCAGTGGGCCCTACGAGCAGTACTTC. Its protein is CASSGPYEQYF. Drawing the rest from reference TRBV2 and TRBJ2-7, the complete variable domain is EPEVTQTPSHQVTQMGQEVILRCVPISNHLYFYWYRQILGQKVEFLVSFYNNEISEKSEIFDDQFSVERPDGSNFTLKIRSTKLEDSAMYFCASSGPYEQYFGPGTRLTVT.